This T cell receptor beta chain was profiled in a study of T-cell memory formation after mild COVID-19. It was 5'RACE with constant-segment primers that produced the TCR alpha and TCR beta cDNA libraries, which carried sample barcodes and UMIs. Each CDR3 protein gets one entry after TCRdb re-called the 5' RACE reads with MiXCR. This sample yields 450,000 or so distinct CDR3 sequences, of which 20% are seen a single time; about 8.1% belongs to the top ten. The CDR3 extends over 15 amino acids. CDR1 MDHEN and CDR2 SYDVKM come from the germline V gene. The germline V and J ends were trimmed by 6 bases and 6 bases, with 15 bases remaining between them. This clonotype has only one observation.

The sample consisted of PBMCs or a T cell subset sorted from them (not recorded which). The receptor's source is an adult woman who had mild COVID-19 (a few samples of this study predate the infection). Cell type and time point are not known. This chain uses TRBV28 with TRBJ1-6, with TRBD1 as a possible D gene (6 bases). This CDR3 is CASRLQGNFNSPLHF. CDR3 coding DNA: TGTGCCAGCAGACTACAGGGAAATTTTAATTCACCCCTCCACTTT.